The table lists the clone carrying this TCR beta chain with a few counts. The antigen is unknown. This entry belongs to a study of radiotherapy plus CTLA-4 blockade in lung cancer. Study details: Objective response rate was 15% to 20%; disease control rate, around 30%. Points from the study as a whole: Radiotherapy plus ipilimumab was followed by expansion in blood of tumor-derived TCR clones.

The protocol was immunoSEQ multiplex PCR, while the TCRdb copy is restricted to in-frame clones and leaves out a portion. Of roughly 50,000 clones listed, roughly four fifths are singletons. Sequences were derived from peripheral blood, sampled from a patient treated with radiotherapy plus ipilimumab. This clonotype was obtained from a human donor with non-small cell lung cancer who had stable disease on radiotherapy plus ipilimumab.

The CDR3 nucleotides read TGTGCCAGTAGTATAGCCCGGACAGGGGCCAATCAGCCCCAGCATTTT. As protein: CASSIARTGANQPQHF. The chain uses TRBV19 and TRBJ1-5; 9 nucleotides align to TRBD1. Looked up from germline, CDR1 is LNHDA and CDR2 is SQIVND (reference sequence). The junction had 4 bases not matched to a gene; V was cut back by 1 base and J by 3 bases. CDR3 size: 16 residues.